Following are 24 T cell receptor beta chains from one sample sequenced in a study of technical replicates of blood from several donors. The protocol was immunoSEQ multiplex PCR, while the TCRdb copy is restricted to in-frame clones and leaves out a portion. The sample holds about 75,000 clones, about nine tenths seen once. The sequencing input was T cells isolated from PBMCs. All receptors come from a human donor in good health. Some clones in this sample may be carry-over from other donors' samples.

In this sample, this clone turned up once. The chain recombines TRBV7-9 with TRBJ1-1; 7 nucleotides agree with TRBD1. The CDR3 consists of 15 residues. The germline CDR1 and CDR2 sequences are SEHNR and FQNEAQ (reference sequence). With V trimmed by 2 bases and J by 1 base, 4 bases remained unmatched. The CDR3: CASSLSAGGNTEAFF. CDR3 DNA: TGTGCCAGCAGCTTAAGTGCAGGGGGGAACACTGAAGCTTTCTTT. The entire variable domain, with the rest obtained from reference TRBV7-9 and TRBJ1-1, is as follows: DTGVSQNPRHKITKRGQNVTFRCDPISEHNRLYWYRQTLGQGPEFLTYFQNEAQLEKSRLLSDRFSAERPKGSFSTLEIQRTEQGDSAMYLCASSLSAGGNTEAFFGQGTRLTVV.

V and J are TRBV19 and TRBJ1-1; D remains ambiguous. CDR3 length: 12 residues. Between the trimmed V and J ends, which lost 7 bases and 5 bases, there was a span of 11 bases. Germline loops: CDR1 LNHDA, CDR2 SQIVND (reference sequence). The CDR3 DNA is TGTGCCAGTAAGGCGGCAAGGACTGAAGCTTTCTTT. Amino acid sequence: CASKAARTEAFF.

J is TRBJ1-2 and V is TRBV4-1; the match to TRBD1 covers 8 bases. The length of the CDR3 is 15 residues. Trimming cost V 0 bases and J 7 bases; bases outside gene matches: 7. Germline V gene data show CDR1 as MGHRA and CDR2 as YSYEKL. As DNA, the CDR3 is TGCGCCAGCAGCCAAGAAGGTCCAGGGGGCTCTGGCTACACCTTC. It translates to CASSQEGPGGSGYTF.

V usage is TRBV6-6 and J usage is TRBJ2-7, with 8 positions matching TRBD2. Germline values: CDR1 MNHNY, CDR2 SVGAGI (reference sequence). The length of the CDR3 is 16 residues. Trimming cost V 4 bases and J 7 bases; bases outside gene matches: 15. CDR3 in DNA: TGTGCCAGCAGTTCCGGGGGACTAGACGTTACGAGGGAGCAGTACTTC. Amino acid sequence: CASSSGGLDVTREQYF.

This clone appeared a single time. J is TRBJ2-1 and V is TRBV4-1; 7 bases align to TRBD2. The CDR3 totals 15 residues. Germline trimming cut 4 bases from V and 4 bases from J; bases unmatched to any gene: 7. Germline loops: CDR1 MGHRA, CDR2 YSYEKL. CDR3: CASSPLADIYNEQFF. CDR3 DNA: TGCGCCAGCAGCCCTCTAGCGGACATATACAATGAGCAGTTCTTC.

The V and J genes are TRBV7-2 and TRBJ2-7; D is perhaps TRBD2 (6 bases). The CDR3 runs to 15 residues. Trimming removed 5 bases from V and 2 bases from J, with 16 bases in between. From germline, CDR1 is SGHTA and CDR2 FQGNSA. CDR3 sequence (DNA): TGTGCCAGCAGCACCCCCTTAGCGGTGGCCTACGAGCAGTACTTC. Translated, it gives CASSTPLAVAYEQYF.

The CDR3 nucleotides are TGTGCCAGCAAGAGTCGTGTGACTAGCGGGAAATACAATGAGCAGTTCTTC. Amino acid sequence: CASKSRVTSGKYNEQFF. This chain links TRBV28 with TRBJ2-1; 11 nucleotides agree with TRBD2. There are 17 residues in the CDR3. Germline V gene sequence: CDR1 MDHEN, CDR2 SYDVKM. Unmatched junction bases numbered 12, after V lost 7 bases and J lost 4 bases.

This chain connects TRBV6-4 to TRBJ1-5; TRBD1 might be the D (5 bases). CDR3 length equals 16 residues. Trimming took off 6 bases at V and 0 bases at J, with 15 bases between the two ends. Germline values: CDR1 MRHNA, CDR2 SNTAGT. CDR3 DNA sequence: TGTGCCAGCAGATGGGGCGAAATCGGTAGCAATCAGCCCCAGCATTTT. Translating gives CASRWGEIGSNQPQHF.

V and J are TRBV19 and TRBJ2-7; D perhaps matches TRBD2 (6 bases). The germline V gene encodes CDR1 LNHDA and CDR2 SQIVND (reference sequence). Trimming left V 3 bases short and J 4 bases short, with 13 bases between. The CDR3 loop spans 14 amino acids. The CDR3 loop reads CASSILGGSYEQYF. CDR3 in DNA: TGTGCCAGTAGTATTCTGGGGGGTTCTTACGAGCAGTACTTC.

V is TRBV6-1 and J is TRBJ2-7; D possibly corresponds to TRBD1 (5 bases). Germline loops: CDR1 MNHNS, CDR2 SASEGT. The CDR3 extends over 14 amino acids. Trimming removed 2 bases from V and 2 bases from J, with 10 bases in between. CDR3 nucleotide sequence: TGTGCCAGCAGTGAAAGGGTAGGGGCCTACGAGCAGTACTTC. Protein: CASSERVGAYEQYF.

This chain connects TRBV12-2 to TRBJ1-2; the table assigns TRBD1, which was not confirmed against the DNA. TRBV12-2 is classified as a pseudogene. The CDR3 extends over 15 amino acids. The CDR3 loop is CASRPVGTANYGYTF. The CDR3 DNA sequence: TGTGCAAGTCGCCCGGTCGGGACAGCTAACTATGGCTACACCTTC.

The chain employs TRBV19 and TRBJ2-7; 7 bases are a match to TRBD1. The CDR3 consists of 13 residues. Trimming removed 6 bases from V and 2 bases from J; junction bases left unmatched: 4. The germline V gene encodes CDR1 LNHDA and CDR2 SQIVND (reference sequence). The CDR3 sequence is CASSRQGPYEQYF. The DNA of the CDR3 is TGTGCCAGTAGCAGACAGGGTCCCTACGAGCAGTACTTC.

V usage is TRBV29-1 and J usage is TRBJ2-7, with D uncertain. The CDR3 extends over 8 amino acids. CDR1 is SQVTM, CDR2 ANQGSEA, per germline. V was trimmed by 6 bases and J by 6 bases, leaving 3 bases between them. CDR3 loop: CSVAEQYF. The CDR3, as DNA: TGCAGCGTAGCCGAGCAGTACTTC.

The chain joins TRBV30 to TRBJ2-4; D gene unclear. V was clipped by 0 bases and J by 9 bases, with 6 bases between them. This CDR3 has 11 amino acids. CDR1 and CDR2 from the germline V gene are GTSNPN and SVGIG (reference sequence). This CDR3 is CAWSVAGIQYF. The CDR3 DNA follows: TGTGCCTGGAGTGTGGCAGGCATTCAGTACTTC. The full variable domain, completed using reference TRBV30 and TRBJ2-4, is SQTIHQWPATLVQPVGSPLSLECTVEGTSNPNLYWYRQAAGRGLQLLFYSVGIGQISSEVPQNLSASRPQDRQFILSSKKLLLSDSGFYLCAWSVAGIQYFGAGTRLSVL.

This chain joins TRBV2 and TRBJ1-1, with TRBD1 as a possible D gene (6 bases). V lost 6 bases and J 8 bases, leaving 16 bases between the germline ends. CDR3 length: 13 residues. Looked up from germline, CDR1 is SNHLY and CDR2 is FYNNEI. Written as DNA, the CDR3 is TGTGCCAGCAGCCTTAATTATGGGACAGAAGCTTTCTTT. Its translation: CASSLNYGTEAFF.

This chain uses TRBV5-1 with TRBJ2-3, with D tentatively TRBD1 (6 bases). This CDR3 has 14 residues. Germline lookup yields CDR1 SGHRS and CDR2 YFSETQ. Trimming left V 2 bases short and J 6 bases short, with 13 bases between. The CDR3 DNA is TGCGCCAGCAGCTTAGGGGGATCGCGGGATACGCAGTATTTT. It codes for CASSLGGSRDTQYF. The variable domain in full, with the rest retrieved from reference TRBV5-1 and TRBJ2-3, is KAGVTQTPRYLIKTRGQQVTLSCSPISGHRSVSWYQQTPGQGLQFLFEYFSETQRNKGNFPGRFSGRQFSNSRSEMNVSTLELGDSALYLCASSLGGSRDTQYFGPGTRLTVL.

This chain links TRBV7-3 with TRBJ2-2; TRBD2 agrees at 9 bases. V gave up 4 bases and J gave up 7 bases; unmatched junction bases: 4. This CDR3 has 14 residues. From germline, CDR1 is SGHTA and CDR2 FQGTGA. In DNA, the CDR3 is TGTGCCAGCAGCTGGACTAGCGTGGGCGGGGAGCTGTTTTTT. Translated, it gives CASSWTSVGGELFF.

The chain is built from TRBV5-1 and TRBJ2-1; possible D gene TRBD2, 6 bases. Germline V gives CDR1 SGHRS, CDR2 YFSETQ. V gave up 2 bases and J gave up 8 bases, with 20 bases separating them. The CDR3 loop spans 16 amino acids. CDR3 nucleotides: TGCGCCAGCAGCTTCCCGCGGGGCCGGGTAAGGGATGAGCAGTTCTTC. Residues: CASSFPRGRVRDEQFF.

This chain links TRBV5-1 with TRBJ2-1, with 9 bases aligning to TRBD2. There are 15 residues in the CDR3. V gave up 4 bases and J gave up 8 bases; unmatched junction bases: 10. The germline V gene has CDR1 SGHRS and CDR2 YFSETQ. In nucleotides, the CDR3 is TGCGCCAGCAGCAGGAGTAGCGGGAGCGTGGATGAGCAGTTCTTC. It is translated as CASSRSSGSVDEQFF.

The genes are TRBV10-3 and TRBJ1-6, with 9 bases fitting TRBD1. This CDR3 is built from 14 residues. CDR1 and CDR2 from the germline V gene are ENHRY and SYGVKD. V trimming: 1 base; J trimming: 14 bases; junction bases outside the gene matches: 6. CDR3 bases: TGTGCCATCAGTGAGTTTGGGACAGGGATTTCCCTCCACTTT. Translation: CAISEFGTGISLHF.

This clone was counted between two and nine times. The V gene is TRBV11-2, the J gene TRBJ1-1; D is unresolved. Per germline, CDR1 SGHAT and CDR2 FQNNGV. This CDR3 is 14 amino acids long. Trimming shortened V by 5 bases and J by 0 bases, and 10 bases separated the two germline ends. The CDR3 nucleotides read TGTGCCAGCAGCCCAGACAACATGAACACTGAAGCTTTCTTT. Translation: CASSPDNMNTEAFF.

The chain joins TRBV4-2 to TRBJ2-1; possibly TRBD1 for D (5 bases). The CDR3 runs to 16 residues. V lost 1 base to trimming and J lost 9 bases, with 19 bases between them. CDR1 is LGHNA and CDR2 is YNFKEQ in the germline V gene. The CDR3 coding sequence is TGTGCCAGCAGCCAAGCTCAGGCCACTGTTAGGGGTGAGCAGTTCTTC. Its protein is CASSQAQATVRGEQFF.

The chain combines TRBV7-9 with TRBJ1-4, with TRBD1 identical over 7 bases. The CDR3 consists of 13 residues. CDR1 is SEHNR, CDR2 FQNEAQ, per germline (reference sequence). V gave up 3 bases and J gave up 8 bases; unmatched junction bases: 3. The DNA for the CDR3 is TGTGCCAGCAGCTTGGGGACAGCCGAAAAACTGTTTTTT. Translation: CASSLGTAEKLFF.

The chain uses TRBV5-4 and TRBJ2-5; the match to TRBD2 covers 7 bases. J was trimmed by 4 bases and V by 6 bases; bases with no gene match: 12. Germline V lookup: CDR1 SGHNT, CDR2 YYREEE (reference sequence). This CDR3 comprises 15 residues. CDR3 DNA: TGTGCCAGCACCGCCGGGGGAGGGCCCTTAGAGACCCAGTACTTC. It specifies CASTAGGGPLETQYF.